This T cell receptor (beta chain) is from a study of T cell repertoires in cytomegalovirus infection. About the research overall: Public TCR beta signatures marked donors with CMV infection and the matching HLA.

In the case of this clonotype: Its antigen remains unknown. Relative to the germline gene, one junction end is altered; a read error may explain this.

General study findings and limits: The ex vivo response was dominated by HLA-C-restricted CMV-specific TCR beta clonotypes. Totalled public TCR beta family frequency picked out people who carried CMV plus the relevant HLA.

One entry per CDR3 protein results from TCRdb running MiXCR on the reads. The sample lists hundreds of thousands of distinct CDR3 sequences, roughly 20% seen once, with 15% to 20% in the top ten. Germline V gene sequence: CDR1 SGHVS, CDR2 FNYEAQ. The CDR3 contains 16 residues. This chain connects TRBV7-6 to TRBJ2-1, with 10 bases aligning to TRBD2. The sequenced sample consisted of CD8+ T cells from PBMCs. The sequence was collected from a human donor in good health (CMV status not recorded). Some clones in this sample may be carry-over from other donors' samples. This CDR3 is CASSSPLAGAYYEQFF. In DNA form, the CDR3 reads TGTGCCAGCAGCTCCCCCCTAGCGGGGGCCTACTATGAGCAGTTCTTC.